The clone carrying this T cell receptor beta chain was observed a single time. The target antigen is unknown. The data were obtained in a study of T cell responses to AZD1222 COVID-19 vaccine. Findings of the study overall: Nearly half of unique spike-specific TCRs reportedly avoided B.1.351 and B.1.1.7 mutated regions.

The repertoire was sequenced with immunoSEQ multiplex PCR; TCRdb's copy has only in-frame clones and lacks some. The data show about 99,000 clones, just over 90% seen once. The V gene's germline CDR1 is MNHNS and CDR2 SASEGT. This CDR3 has 16 amino acids. V lost 4 bases and J lost 7; bases outside the gene matches: 8. The TCR was taken from an adult in good health. This chain uses TRBV6-1 with TRBJ2-1; 12 positions agree with TRBD2. The sequencing used peripheral blood, collected on day 0 of AZD1222 vaccination. The CDR3 loop is CASSGILAGGENEQFF. CDR3 DNA: TGTGCCAGCAGTGGGATACTAGCGGGAGGTGAAAATGAGCAGTTCTTC.